The 19 T cell receptor beta chains presented below share a single source sample, sequenced in a study of blood T cell repertoires in COVID-19. Assay used: immunoSEQ multiplex PCR; TCRdb lists only in-frame clones, some missing. Of around 400,000 clones listed, over 85% are singletons. Sequenced sample: PBMCs or T cells enriched from blood (not recorded which). The source is a woman aged 30 to 39 who had recovered from COVID-19.

This rearrangement joins TRBV10-3 to TRBJ2-7, with D maybe TRBD1 (6 bases). CDR3 length: 13 amino acids. The germline gives CDR1 ENHRY, CDR2 SYGVKD. The V and J ends lost 5 bases and 2 bases respectively, with 10 bases between them. The CDR3 bases are TGTGCCATCAGTCCCGGACAGACCTACGAGCAGTACTTC. Protein sequence: CAISPGQTYEQYF.

The chain carries TRBV7-8 and TRBJ1-5; 7 bases match TRBD1. The CDR3 is 16 residues long. Germline CDR1 reads SGHVS; CDR2 reads FQNEAQ. The V and J ends lost 6 bases and 4 bases, in that order; junction bases with no gene match: 12. The CDR3 spells CASRGTATAGNQPQHF. DNA for the CDR3: TGTGCCAGCAGGGGGACAGCCACAGCGGGTAATCAGCCCCAGCATTTT.

V gene TRBV2 combines with J gene TRBJ2-1; 9 bases are shared with TRBD2. This CDR3 region has 15 residues. Germline V gene data show CDR1 as SNHLY and CDR2 as FYNNEI. After removal of 4 bases from V and 0 bases from J, the junction contained 1 base not matched to a gene. The CDR3 region is CASSGLAVSYNEQFF. The CDR3 DNA is TGTGCCAGCAGTGGACTAGCGGTCTCCTACAATGAGCAGTTCTTC. Combining the CDR3 with reference TRBV2 and TRBJ2-1 gives the whole variable domain EPEVTQTPSHQVTQMGQEVILRCVPISNHLYFYWYRQILGQKVEFLVSFYNNEISEKSEIFDDQFSVERPDGSNFTLKIRSTKLEDSAMYFCASSGLAVSYNEQFFGPGTRLTVL.

The chain uses TRBV30 and TRBJ1-5; TRBD1 might be the D (6 bases). The germline V gene has CDR1 GTSNPN and CDR2 SVGIG (reference sequence). V was trimmed by 5 bases and J by 2 bases, leaving 10 bases between them. CDR3 length equals 13 residues. Here the CDR3 reads CAWCRGGNQPQHF. CDR3 nucleotide sequence: TGTGCCTGGTGCAGGGGAGGCAATCAGCCCCAGCATTTT.

Only one count was recorded for this clone. The chain recombines TRBV7-8 with TRBJ1-2; the match to TRBD1 covers 9 bases. Trimming took 0 bases from V and 8 from J; bases not matched to a gene: 10. The CDR3 consists of 16 residues. The V gene's germline CDR1 is SGHVS and CDR2 FQNEAQ. CDR3 residues: CASSLAPGTGPRGYTF. In DNA form, the CDR3 reads TGTGCCAGCAGCTTAGCCCCCGGGACAGGGCCCCGGGGCTACACCTTC.

The chain employs TRBV6-5 and TRBJ1-2; TRBD1 matches at 10 bases. Germline CDR1 MNHEY, CDR2 SVGAGI. V trimming: 1 base; J trimming: 8 bases; junction bases outside the gene matches: 7. This CDR3 has 15 residues. The CDR3 DNA reads as TGTGCCAGCAGTTACTTAAGGACAGGGGGGAAAGGCTACACCTTC. Translating it yields CASSYLRTGGKGYTF.

The chain has TRBV7-9 and TRBJ2-1, with 7 bases lining up with TRBD2. This CDR3 region has 15 residues. The junction had 6 bases not matched to a gene; V was cut back by 5 bases and J by 2 bases. Germline CDR1 reads SEHNR; CDR2 reads FQNEAQ (reference sequence). The CDR3 spells CASSPSGSPYNEQFF. The CDR3 DNA is TGTGCCAGCAGCCCTAGCGGAAGCCCCTACAATGAGCAGTTCTTC.

V gene TRBV4-1 combines with J gene TRBJ2-1; D may be TRBD2 (5 bases). Germline CDR1 is MGHRA and CDR2 is YSYEKL. Trimming cost V 0 bases and J 13 bases, with 10 bases left between them. The CDR3 has 12 amino acids. In nucleotides, the CDR3 is TGCGCCAGCAGCCAAGATGGACTGGCACAGTTCTTC. Translating gives CASSQDGLAQFF.

This rearrangement joins TRBV10-3 to TRBJ1-2; 9 bases fit TRBD1. V shed 1 base and J 2 bases; nucleotides not matched to a gene: 2. Per the germline V gene, CDR1 is ENHRY and CDR2 is SYGVKD. The CDR3 spans 15 residues. The CDR3 loop reads CAISELTGGNYGYTF. In DNA, the CDR3 is TGTGCCATCAGTGAGTTAACAGGGGGCAACTATGGCTACACCTTC.

The V gene is TRBV10-3, the J gene TRBJ2-7; 9 nucleotides match TRBD1. Germline V gene data show CDR1 as ENHRY and CDR2 as SYGVKD. CDR3 length equals 15 residues. J was trimmed by 3 bases and V by 3 bases; bases with no gene match: 6. CDR3 protein: CAISDPQTGGYEQYF. CDR3 nucleotides: TGTGCCATCAGTGACCCTCAGACAGGGGGCTACGAGCAGTACTTC.

This rearrangement joins TRBV3-1 (or the pseudogene TRBV3-2) to TRBJ2-5; TRBD2 agrees at 13 bases. Trimming at V came to 6 bases and at J to 7 bases, leaving 8 bases not matched to a gene. Germline V lookup: CDR1 LGHDT, CDR2 YNNKEL (reference sequence). The CDR3 consists of 15 residues. CDR3 coding DNA: TGTGCCAGCAGGCACGGGACTAGCGGGAAAGGGACCCAGTACTTC. Its translation: CASRHGTSGKGTQYF.

This clone was seen a single time. The V call is TRBV2, the J call TRBJ1-1, with TRBD1 matching 9 bases. Germline CDR1 is SNHLY and CDR2 is FYNNEI. The CDR3 loop spans 12 amino acids. Trimming cost V 4 bases and J 10 bases; bases outside gene matches: 4. The CDR3 here is CASSAGQGRAFF. The CDR3 coding sequence is TGTGCCAGCAGTGCGGGACAGGGCAGAGCTTTCTTT. The full variable domain, completed using reference TRBV2 and TRBJ1-1, is EPEVTQTPSHQVTQMGQEVILRCVPISNHLYFYWYRQILGQKVEFLVSFYNNEISEKSEIFDDQFSVERPDGSNFTLKIRSTKLEDSAMYFCASSAGQGRAFFGQGTRLTVV.

The V gene is TRBV27, the J gene TRBJ2-1; the D gene is possibly TRBD1 (5 bases). Per the germline V gene, CDR1 is MNHEY and CDR2 is SMNVEV (reference sequence). This CDR3 comprises 12 residues. V was clipped by 8 bases and J by 7 bases, with 12 bases between them. The CDR3 here is CASSGFQNEQFF. The CDR3 nucleotides read TGTGCCAGCTCAGGGTTCCAGAATGAGCAGTTCTTC.

This chain connects TRBV6-6 to TRBJ2-2; 7 bases are shared with TRBD1. Germline values: CDR1 MNHNY, CDR2 SVGAGI (reference sequence). This CDR3 region has 14 residues. The V gene end was trimmed by 7 bases and the J gene end by 1 base; junction bases not matched to a gene: 3. CDR3 sequence reads: CASTNRGNTGELFF. CDR3 sequence (DNA): TGTGCCAGCACAAACAGGGGGAACACCGGGGAGCTGTTTTTT.

The V call is TRBV24-1, the J call TRBJ2-2; 9 nucleotides match TRBD1. CDR1 KGHDR and CDR2 SFDVKD come from the germline V gene. V lost 4 bases and J lost 5; bases outside the gene matches: 7. This CDR3 has 16 amino acids. The CDR3 bases are TGTGCCACCAGTGACAAACAGGGGGCAAAGACCGGGGAGCTGTTTTTT. This codes for CATSDKQGAKTGELFF.

The chain joins TRBV9 to TRBJ1-1; TRBD1 is a possible D gene (6 bases). Germline-derived CDR1 and CDR2 are SGDLS and YYNGEE. The CDR3 length is 16 residues. V was shortened by 0 bases and J by 5 bases, with 17 bases between the two germline ends. The CDR3 DNA is TGTGCCAGCAGCGTAGGGGCAGGGGCGGTGTGGACTGAAGCTTTCTTT. Translation: CASSVGAGAVWTEAFF.

In DNA form, the CDR3 reads TGTGCCTGGAGTGGGTTACAATTGTCCCAGCCCCAGCATTTT. It is translated as CAWSGLQLSQPQHF. The V gene is TRBV30, the J gene TRBJ1-5; D remains unclear. V was shortened by 1 base and J by 7 bases, with 14 bases between the two germline ends. The CDR3 sequence is 14 residues long. Germline loops: CDR1 GTSNPN, CDR2 SVGIG (reference sequence).

This chain joins TRBV27 and TRBJ1-1; D gene ambiguous. Germline V gene sequence: CDR1 MNHEY, CDR2 SMNVEV (reference sequence). Deletions cut 2 bases from V and 4 bases from J, with 14 bases between. This CDR3 contains 15 residues. CDR3 residues: CASSLDFSVSTEAFF. The DNA for the CDR3 is TGTGCCAGCAGTTTAGATTTTTCAGTAAGCACTGAAGCTTTCTTT.

As concerns this clone: This CDR3 is also generated by other DNA sequences in the sample. This sequence joins TRBV5-1 and TRBJ2-7; D unclear. Between the trimmed V and J ends, which lost 0 bases and 1 base, there was a span of 8 bases. In germline, CDR1 is SGHRS, CDR2 YFSETQ. This CDR3 comprises 14 residues. CDR3 loop: CASSLVGSSYEQYF. In DNA, the CDR3 is TGCGCCAGCAGCTTGGTGGGCAGTTCCTACGAGCAGTACTTC.